The clone carrying this T cell receptor (beta chain) was counted once. Its antigen is not known. This sample is drawn from a study of T cell responses to AZD1222 COVID-19 vaccine. Study results and limitations: Vaccine-associated CD4 TCRs ranged over spike, dominating at 160-218 and 743-854. Reports indicate that nearly half of spike-specific TCRs are directed at unmutated variant regions. It was only 6 or 7 AZD1222 recipients who were seropositive at baseline. Clonal diversity may have been underestimated, and the donors were mostly white British, with more females than males.

The method was immunoSEQ multiplex PCR; TCRdb's version includes in-frame clones alone and lacks a portion of them. The sample shows 100,000 to 150,000 clones, 84% of them seen only once. The CDR3 is 12 residues long. V lost 8 bases, J lost 2 bases, and 7 bases lay in between. Germline V gene sequence: CDR1 MNHEY, CDR2 SVGAGI. The TCR sequence derives from an adult who received the AZD1222 COVID-19 vaccine. Sequences were derived from peripheral blood, sampled 28 days after the second AZD1222 dose. The chain links TRBV6-5 to TRBJ2-1; D is uncertain. As DNA, the CDR3 is TGTGCCAGCGGGCACCCCTACAATGAGCAGTTCTTC. This gives the protein CASGHPYNEQFF.